These 30 T cell receptor beta chains were sequenced from one sample in a study of response to subunit inactivated influenza vaccine. TCRdb reanalysed the RT-PCR reads using MiXCR and keeps one entry per CDR3 protein. The sample holds around 520,000 distinct CDR3 sequences, about 12% seen once. Source: PBMCs from blood, taken on the day of vaccination. The receptor source for this set is a man between 50 and 59 years old who received an inactivated influenza vaccine.

This clonotype was counted a few times. The chain is built from TRBV5-1 and TRBJ2-3; tentative D call: TRBD1 (6 bases). The CDR3 runs to 14 residues. The ends were cut back, 4 bases at V and 5 bases at J, with 14 bases in the middle. CDR1 and CDR2 (germline): SGHRS, YFSETQ. This chain's CDR3 is CASSIFTGLDTQYF. The CDR3 region has the DNA TGCGCCAGCAGCATATTTACAGGGCTAGATACGCAGTATTTT.

This clonotype has a handful of counts. The CDR3 coding sequence is TGCAGTGCTAGAGACCCTAGCGGACTCGCGAACACCGGGGAGCTGTTTTTT. Its protein product is CSARDPSGLANTGELFF. V usage is TRBV20-1 and J usage is TRBJ2-2, with 7 nucleotides matching TRBD2. The germline V gene has CDR1 DFQATT and CDR2 SNEGSKA (reference sequence). The CDR3 is made up of 17 amino acids. J lost 0 bases, V lost 0 bases, and 7 bases had no gene match.

The genes are TRBV6-2 or TRBV6-3 and TRBJ2-5; 11 bases agree with TRBD2. The CDR3 covers 15 residues. Germline V lookup: CDR1 MNHEY, CDR2 SVGEGT. V was clipped by 7 bases and J by 2 bases; unmatched bases: 6. CDR3 coding DNA: TGTGCCAGCAATCCACTAGCGGGGGCTCAAGAGACCCAGTACTTC. It codes for CASNPLAGAQETQYF.

The chain joins TRBV7-9 to TRBJ1-6, with D unresolved. Trimming cost V 5 bases and J 9 bases, with 8 bases left between them. This CDR3 is built from 12 residues. The germline gives CDR1 SEHNR, CDR2 FQNEAQ (reference sequence). As DNA, the CDR3 is TGTGCCAGCAGCAAAGGGTTTTCACCCCTCCACTTT. Translating gives CASSKGFSPLHF. Complete variable domain (other parts from reference TRBV7-9 and TRBJ1-6): DTGVSQNPRHKITKRGQNVTFRCDPISEHNRLYWYRQTLGQGPEFLTYFQNEAQLEKSRLLSDRFSAERPKGSFSTLEIQRTEQGDSAMYLCASSKGFSPLHFGNGTRLTVT.

This clonotype was seen a handful of times. The chain joins TRBV5-6 to TRBJ2-1; D gene unclear. V was pared by 0 bases and J by 0 bases, with 13 bases between. The CDR3 spans 17 residues. Germline V gives CDR1 SGHDT, CDR2 YYEEEE. The CDR3 nucleotides read TGTGCCAGCAGCTTGGGTCCCGGAACCAGCTCCTACAATGAGCAGTTCTTC. Its protein product is CASSLGPGTSSYNEQFF. Looking up the rest from reference TRBV5-6 and TRBJ2-1 gives the full variable domain: DAGVTQSPTHLIKTRGQQVTLRCSPKSGHDTVSWYQQALGQGPQFIFQYYEEEERQRGNFPDRFSGHQFPNYSSELNVNALLLGDSALYLCASSLGPGTSSYNEQFFGPGTRLTVL.

This clonotype was detected only a few times. The chain links TRBV11-1 to TRBJ2-6; D is possibly TRBD1 (6 bases). The CDR3 loop spans 18 amino acids. Germline V lookup: CDR1 SGHAT, CDR2 FQDESV (reference sequence). Trimming stripped 5 bases from V and 0 bases from J, with 17 bases between. The CDR3 DNA is TGTGCCAGCAGCAGAACCGGGACACCCAACTCTGGGGCCAACGTCCTGACTTTC. Amino acid sequence: CASSRTGTPNSGANVLTF.

V is TRBV7-9 and J is TRBJ2-1; D unclear. Germline-derived CDR1 and CDR2 are SEHNR and FQNEAQ (reference sequence). CDR3 length equals 13 residues. V lost 3 bases and J lost 6, with 9 bases in between. In DNA form, the CDR3 reads TGTGCCAGCAGCTTTTCCTCAGCCAATGAGCAGTTCTTC. This translates into CASSFSSANEQFF.

This clonotype was recorded a few times. J is TRBJ2-5 and V is TRBV12-3 or TRBV12-4; D may be TRBD2 (6 bases). Trimming stripped 3 bases from V and 4 bases from J, with 15 bases between. This CDR3 contains 15 residues. The CDR3, as DNA: TGTGCCAGCAGTTTGTGGGGGAGGCCCTCAGAGACCCAGTACTTC. This gives the protein CASSLWGRPSETQYF.

The V gene is TRBV5-1, the J gene TRBJ1-1, with a weak D call TRBD1 (5 bases). Trimming removed 1 base from V and 0 bases from J, with 10 bases in between. The germline CDR1 and CDR2 sequences are SGHRS and YFSETQ. This CDR3 has 15 residues. The CDR3 loop reads CASSLSAGMNTEAFF. For the CDR3, the DNA is TGCGCCAGCAGCTTGTCGGCAGGGATGAACACTGAAGCTTTCTTT. Supplemented by reference TRBV5-1 and TRBJ1-1, the full variable domain reads KAGVTQTPRYLIKTRGQQVTLSCSPISGHRSVSWYQQTPGQGLQFLFEYFSETQRNKGNFPGRFSGRQFSNSRSEMNVSTLELGDSALYLCASSLSAGMNTEAFFGQGTRLTVV.

This clonotype came up a few times. The rearrangement links TRBV5-1 to TRBJ2-5, with D possibly TRBD2 on 6 matching bases. The CDR3 runs to 16 residues. The germline V and J ends were trimmed by 4 bases and 7 bases, with 23 bases remaining between them. The V gene's germline CDR1 is SGHRS and CDR2 YFSETQ. CDR3 loop: CASSEGSGYLPGTQYF. CDR3 DNA sequence: TGCGCCAGCAGCGAAGGGAGCGGGTACCTTCCAGGGACCCAGTACTTC.

The chain employs TRBV4-3 and TRBJ2-2; D uncertain. Trimming stripped 3 bases from V and 1 base from J, with 12 bases between. This CDR3 region has 16 residues. Germline assignment: CDR1 LGHNA and CDR2 YSLEER. The chain's CDR3 is CASSHSDGLNTGELFF. DNA of the CDR3: TGCGCCAGCAGCCATTCGGACGGCCTGAACACCGGGGAGCTGTTTTTT.

The V call is TRBV10-3, the J call TRBJ1-2; D is uncertain. The CDR3 runs to 16 residues. CDR1 and CDR2 (germline): ENHRY, SYGVKD. V lost 0 bases and J lost 0, with 11 bases in between. The CDR3: CAISESGDSSNYGYTF. The CDR3 nucleotides are TGTGCCATCAGTGAGTCGGGAGATTCGTCTAACTATGGCTACACCTTC.

This clonotype has just a few counts. The chain employs TRBV7-6 and TRBJ2-7, with 14 positions matching TRBD2. The V and J ends lost 5 bases and 2 bases, in that order; junction bases with no gene match: 2. Germline V gene lookup returns CDR1 SGHVS and CDR2 FNYEAQ. The CDR3 is 15 amino acids. This chain's CDR3 is CASSQTSGGAYEQYF. The DNA of the CDR3 is TGTGCCAGCAGCCAGACTAGCGGGGGGGCCTACGAGCAGTACTTC.

There are many counts of this clonotype. This chain links TRBV12-3 or TRBV12-4 with TRBJ2-2, with D unclear. V was clipped by 7 bases and J by 0 bases, with 9 bases between them. CDR3 length: 14 residues. Here the CDR3 DNA reads TGTGCCAGCACCGCTCCAGCGAACACCGGGGAGCTGTTTTTT. Encoded protein: CASTAPANTGELFF.

The V gene is TRBV12-3 or TRBV12-4, the J gene TRBJ1-1; D gene unclear. V gave up 1 base and J gave up 8 bases, with 11 bases separating them. The CDR3 consists of 13 residues. The CDR3 spells CASSLGTATEAFF. The CDR3 bases are TGTGCCAGCAGTTTAGGAACGGCGACCGAAGCTTTCTTT.

This clonotype was picked up many times. The gene calls are TRBV4-1 and TRBJ2-3; maybe TRBD2 (6 bases). V was trimmed by 1 base and J by 0 bases, leaving 8 bases between them. The CDR3 covers 15 residues. CDR1 and CDR2 from the germline V gene are MGHRA and YSYEKL. CDR3 DNA sequence: TGCGCCAGCAGCCAAGTCGGGACTAGCACAGATACGCAGTATTTT. Translation gives CASSQVGTSTDTQYF.

This clonotype was counted only a few times. This chain links TRBV5-1 with TRBJ2-2; weak D call: TRBD2 (6 bases). The germline V gene encodes CDR1 SGHRS and CDR2 YFSETQ. The CDR3 has 16 residues. V was cut by 4 bases and J by 3 bases, with 16 bases left in between. Written as DNA, the CDR3 is TGCGCCAGCAGCCCGAGACGGGACTCATACACCGGGGAGCTGTTTTTT. This translates into CASSPRRDSYTGELFF.

This clonotype was picked up many times. The V and J genes are TRBV12-3 or TRBV12-4 and TRBJ2-1, with D perhaps assigned TRBD1 or TRBD2 (5 bases each). Trimming took 5 bases from V and 8 from J, leaving 16 bases between them. The CDR3 covers 14 residues. The CDR3 nucleotides are TGTGCCAGCAGTCCACTCGGGACCTTCGATGAGCAGTTCTTC. Its protein is CASSPLGTFDEQFF.

This sequence joins TRBV29-1 and TRBJ2-7; 10 positions agree with TRBD1. In germline, CDR1 is SQVTM, CDR2 ANQGSEA. This CDR3 is built from 12 residues. V gave up 4 bases and J gave up 4 bases; unmatched junction bases: 1. CDR3 DNA sequence: TGCAGCGTTGGGGACAGGGGATACGAGCAGTACTTC. Encoded protein: CSVGDRGYEQYF.

The CDR3: CATTTGGESLTDTQYF. The CDR3, as DNA: TGTGCCACCACTACAGGGGGCGAATCCCTCACAGATACGCAGTATTTT. V usage is TRBV15 and J usage is TRBJ2-3, with 9 positions matching TRBD1. The germline V gene encodes CDR1 LNHNV and CDR2 YYDKDF (reference sequence). The length of the CDR3 is 16 residues. V was pared by 7 bases and J by 2 bases, with 10 bases of the junction left unmatched.

In this sample, this clonotype turned up many times. The chain has TRBV12-3 or TRBV12-4 and TRBJ1-5; no clear D. CDR3 length: 13 amino acids. V was clipped by 6 bases and J by 4 bases, with 10 bases between them. The CDR3 is CASSPGFNQPQHF. The CDR3 DNA reads as TGTGCCAGCAGCCCGGGGTTTAATCAGCCCCAGCATTTT.

The rearrangement links TRBV27 to TRBJ2-5; tentative D call: TRBD2 (6 bases). The CDR3 totals 15 residues. Germline values: CDR1 MNHEY, CDR2 SMNVEV (reference sequence). The V end was cut by 6 bases, the J end by 5 bases, with 19 bases between. The CDR3 sequence: CASRLSPGRGETQYF. The CDR3 DNA reads as TGTGCCAGCAGACTAAGCCCGGGACGGGGGGAGACCCAGTACTTC.

The J gene is TRBJ2-7, the V gene TRBV20-1; 11 bases agree with TRBD2. In germline, CDR1 is DFQATT, CDR2 SNEGSKA (reference sequence). The CDR3 totals 14 residues. V gave up 5 bases and J gave up 5 bases; unmatched junction bases: 8. CDR3 amino acids: CSAETSGKTNEQYF. The CDR3 coding sequence is TGCAGTGCTGAGACTAGCGGGAAGACGAACGAGCAGTACTTC.

This clonotype has just a few counts. The chain combines TRBV3-1 with TRBJ2-1, with TRBD2 matching over 7 bases. The trim removed 1 base at V and 8 bases at J, leaving 5 bases unmatched. The germline V gene encodes CDR1 LGHDT and CDR2 YNNKEL (reference sequence). The CDR3 is 14 amino acids. The CDR3 DNA sequence: TGTGCCAGCAGCCAAGGGGAGGGCTGGTATGAGCAGTTCTTC. Residues: CASSQGEGWYEQFF.

The sample holds a few counts of this clonotype. The gene calls are TRBV7-2 and TRBJ2-3; D remains ambiguous. Trimming took 5 bases from V and 4 from J, leaving 10 bases between them. This CDR3 has 13 residues. Germline loops: CDR1 SGHTA, CDR2 FQGNSA. The DNA of the CDR3 is TGTGCCAGCAGCCACTTTCCTGCAGATACGCAGTATTTT. Translated: CASSHFPADTQYF.

Of note for this clonotype: A much larger clone is a single base away; this may be a read error. The chain has TRBV5-1 and TRBJ1-1; no firm D call. The V end was cut by 4 bases, the J end by 5 bases, with 12 bases between. Germline lookup yields CDR1 SGHRS and CDR2 YFSETQ. This CDR3 has 13 amino acids. The CDR3 DNA is TGCGCCAGCAGCCCGTGGAGGGAGACTGAAGCTTTCTTT. Amino acid sequence: CASSPWRETEAFF.

The V and J genes are TRBV9 and TRBJ2-2; 7 nucleotides agree with TRBD2. CDR3 length: 16 amino acids. Trimming at V came to 6 bases and at J to 5 bases, leaving 13 bases not matched to a gene. The germline CDR1 and CDR2 sequences are SGDLS and YYNGEE. This CDR3 is CASISRREGQTGELFF. The CDR3 nucleotides read TGTGCCAGCATCTCACGCAGGGAGGGCCAGACCGGGGAGCTGTTTTTT.

This clonotype was observed a few times. J is TRBJ2-5 and V is TRBV6-1; possible D gene TRBD1, 5 bases. Trimming shortened V by 7 bases and J by 9 bases, and 21 bases separated the two germline ends. Germline CDR1 reads MNHNS; CDR2 reads SASEGT. The CDR3 sequence is 14 residues long. Here the CDR3 reads CASTPQGLGGAQYF. In DNA form, the CDR3 reads TGTGCCAGCACTCCCCAGGGCCTAGGTGGGGCCCAGTACTTC.

The chain carries TRBV27 and TRBJ1-1; 9 nucleotides align to TRBD1. From germline, CDR1 is MNHEY and CDR2 SMNVEV (reference sequence). The CDR3 is 15 residues long. V trimming: 8 bases; J trimming: 3 bases; junction bases outside the gene matches: 10. CDR3 loop: CASRGYTGGDTEAFF. The CDR3 bases are TGTGCCAGCCGAGGCTATACAGGGGGCGACACTGAAGCTTTCTTT.

This clonotype occurred a few times. The chain recombines TRBV6-1 with TRBJ2-7, with TRBD1 matching 8 bases. Germline loops: CDR1 MNHNS, CDR2 SASEGT. CDR3 length equals 14 residues. With 6 bases clipped from V and 0 bases from J, the junction kept 4 bases outside the gene matches. CDR3 bases: TGTGCCAGCAGAGCACAGGGGGGCTCCTACGAGCAGTACTTC. Amino acids: CASRAQGGSYEQYF.